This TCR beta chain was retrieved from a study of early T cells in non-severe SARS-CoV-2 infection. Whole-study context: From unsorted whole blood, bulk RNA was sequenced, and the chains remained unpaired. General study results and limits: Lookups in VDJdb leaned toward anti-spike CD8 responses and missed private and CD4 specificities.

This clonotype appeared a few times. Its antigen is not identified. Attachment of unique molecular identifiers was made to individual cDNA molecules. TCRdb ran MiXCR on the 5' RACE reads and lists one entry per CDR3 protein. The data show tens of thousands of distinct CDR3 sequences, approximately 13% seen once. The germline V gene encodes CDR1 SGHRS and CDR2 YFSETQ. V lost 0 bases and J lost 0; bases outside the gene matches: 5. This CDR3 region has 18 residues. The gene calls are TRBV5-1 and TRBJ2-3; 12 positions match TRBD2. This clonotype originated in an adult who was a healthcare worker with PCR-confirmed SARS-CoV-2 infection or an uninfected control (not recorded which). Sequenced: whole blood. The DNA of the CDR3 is TGCGCCAGCAGCTTGGCCGGACTAGCGGGGACTAGCACAGATACGCAGTATTTT. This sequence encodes CASSLAGLAGTSTDTQYF.